This T cell receptor beta chain was sequenced for a study of blood T cells in healthy people across ages. Notes on the study in general: CMV status of donors was unknown, possibly confounding expanded clonotype changes. Diversity was higher, and naive CD4+ cells more numerous, in long-lived donors than in aged donors.

Healthy individuals of Caucasian origin from Russia, aged roughly 6 to 100, served as donors. A second PCR of 7 to 11 cycles used a sample-barcoded 5' primer and a J-beta primer mix. The template-switch adaptor, which had 12 random nucleotides, put a tag on each cDNA molecule. TCRdb fed the 5' RACE reads into MiXCR, producing one record per CDR3 protein. The data hold under 1 million distinct CDR3 sequences, with 44% observed a single time. CDR3 size: 16 residues. With 3 bases removed from V and 7 bases from J, the gap between germline ends came to 18 bases. Germline V gene sequence: CDR1 MGHDK, CDR2 SYGVNS. This clonotype was seen a few times. What it recognizes is unknown.

The V call is TRBV25-1, the J call TRBJ1-4; D is unresolved. Sequenced sample: blood. This clonotype was obtained from a man aged 55 to 70 in good health. In DNA form, the CDR3 reads TGTGCCAGCAGTGATGGCTTTCAGTCAAACCGTGAAAAACTGTTTTTT. Amino acid sequence: CASSDGFQSNREKLFF.